This T cell receptor beta chain was observed in a study of long-term antiretroviral therapy in people with HIV. Survey-level immunoSEQ v3.0 assays were run. Sequencing was designed to cover roughly 40,000-50,000 T-cell genomes in each sample. The method was immunoSEQ multiplex PCR; TCRdb's version includes in-frame clones alone and lacks a portion of them. The sample holds tens of thousands of clones, more than 75% seen once. A minimum of one pre-ART and two post-ART PBMC samples existed for each donor. United States facilities provided treatment to all participants with HIV. Trimming stripped 6 bases from V and 2 bases from J, with 7 bases between. Germline loops: CDR1 MDHEN, CDR2 SYDVKM. The CDR3 loop spans 12 amino acids.

The sequenced sample was unsorted PBMCs, obtained 0.5 years after starting antiretroviral therapy. The chain joins TRBV28 to TRBJ1-1; D is unresolved. This sequence was found in a middle-aged woman with HIV. The CDR3: CASSYVNTEAFF. The DNA of the CDR3 is TGTGCCAGCAGCTACGTTAACACTGAAGCTTTCTTT.